This T cell receptor (beta chain) derives from a study of blood T cell repertoires in COVID-19 (dated by TCRdb to about 2020). Study-level background: Samples covering the acute and convalescent phases of COVID-19 were provided by collaborators in the United States, Italy and Spain. The material from the prospective study consisted of cDNA or gDNA derived from T cells, B-cell-depleted T cells, or PBMCs. Samples were obtained from the ongoing ImmuneRACE study (first 160 participants) and from 950 to 1,500 subjects provided by 6 global collaborators. The repertoires were released in a freely available public database intended as a resource for research on the immune response to SARS-CoV-2. Sample metadata almost always included a de-identified subject ID, COVID-19 status, age in years and sex. Deeply sampled blood TCRbeta repertoires from subjects exposed to, actively infected with, or recovered from COVID-19 were included in the dataset. Where available, HLA class I and class II types were obtained from metadata supplied by the sample provider rather than from assay-based typing.

Each collaborating institution followed its own protocols to collect whole blood in K2EDTA tubes. For TCRbeta analysis, collaborators shipped samples as frozen whole blood, isolated PBMCs, or DNA extracted from either of those sample types. The research as a whole found: The quantity of clinical and demographic metadata differed by source and by participant and was supplied without curation.

TCRbeta CDR3 regions were amplified from genomic DNA using the immunoSEQ Assay, a bias-controlled multiplex PCR. Processing in the source paper ran as follows. Nucleated cell counts per sample were estimated from amplification of reference gene primers within the assay. To quantify the absolute abundance of each unique TCRbeta CDR3 rearrangement, sequence reads were collapsed and filtered. Productive Simpson clonality was computed per sample as the square root of Simpson's diversity index over productive rearrangements. TCRdb carries this immuneACCESS record with in-frame sequences only. Its versions omit some clonotypes, under half of them owing to an unresolved V gene in the studies checked, with the rest unexplained. V and J calls and clone size are as listed in that table; D and trimming were resolved from the DNA. The sample table shows about 100,000 clones, and around 84% are seen once. The ten largest make up 2% of the sample.

Turning to this clone: Its recognized antigen is unknown. Base-call qualities are not available, and no considerably larger clone is one nucleotide away.

Inclusive of the bounding cysteine and phenylalanine, the CDR3 is 16 residues long. The entry retains the CDR3 DNA only, 48 bases that are in frame from base 1. V is reduced by 2 bases and J by 2 bases, leaving a spacing of 15 bases between them. CDR1 LGHDT and CDR2 YNNKEL are derived from the germline V gene (reference sequence). The material sequenced was peripheral blood. Recombination connected TRBV3-1 (or the pseudogene TRBV3-2) to TRBJ2-5; TRBD2 is possibly the D segment (7 matching bases). The TCR was taken from a man aged 70 or older with active or convalescent COVID-19. The CDR3 region reads CASSQWGRGSQETQYF. The base sequence is TGTGCCAGCAGCCAATGGGGGAGGGGGAGTCAAGAGACCCAGTACTTC.